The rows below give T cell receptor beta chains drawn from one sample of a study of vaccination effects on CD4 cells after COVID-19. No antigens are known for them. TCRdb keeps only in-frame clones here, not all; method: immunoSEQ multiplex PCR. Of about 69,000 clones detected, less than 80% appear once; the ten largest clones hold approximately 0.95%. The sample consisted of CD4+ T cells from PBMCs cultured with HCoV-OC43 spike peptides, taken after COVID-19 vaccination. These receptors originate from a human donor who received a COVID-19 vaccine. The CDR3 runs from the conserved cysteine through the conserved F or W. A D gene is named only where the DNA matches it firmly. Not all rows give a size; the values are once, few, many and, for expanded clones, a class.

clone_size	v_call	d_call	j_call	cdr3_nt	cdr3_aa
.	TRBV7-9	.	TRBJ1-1	TGTGCCAGCGGTAAGACAGGAAAGAACACTGAAGCTTTCTTT	CASGKTGKNTEAFF
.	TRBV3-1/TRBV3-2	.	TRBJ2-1	TGTGCCAGCAGCCCGGACTATTCAAGCTACAATGAGCAGTTCTTC	CASSPDYSSYNEQFF
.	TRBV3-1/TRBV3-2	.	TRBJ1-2	TGTGCCAGCAGCTCGTTCCAGGGGTCTGGCTACACCTTC	CASSSFQGSGYTF
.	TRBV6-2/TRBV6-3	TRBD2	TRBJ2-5	TGTGCCAGCAGCTCCAGCGGGGCCCAAGAGACCCAGTACTTC	CASSSSGAQETQYF
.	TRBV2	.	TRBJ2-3	TGTGCCAGCAGTGGAGGATCAGGCACAGATACGCAGTATTTT	CASSGGSGTDTQYF
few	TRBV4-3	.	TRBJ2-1	TGCGCCAGCAGCCAAGATGGGATCTACAATGAGCAGTTCTTC	CASSQDGIYNEQFF
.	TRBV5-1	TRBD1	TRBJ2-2	TGCGCCAGCAGCTTCTTTGACAGGGTTGACACCGGGGAGCTGTTTTTT	CASSFFDRVDTGELFF
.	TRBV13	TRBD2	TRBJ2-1	TGTGCCAGCAGCTCGGCCTCCTTAGCGGGGGGAAACAATGAGCAGTTCTTC	CASSSASLAGGNNEQFF
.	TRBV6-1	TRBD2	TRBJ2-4	TGTGCCAGCAGTGACCTAGCGGGGGGGTTAGCCAAAAACATTCAGTACTTC	CASSDLAGGLAKNIQYF
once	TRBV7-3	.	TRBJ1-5	TGTGCCAGCAGCTTCCCTTCAGGGACCGGTCAGCCCCAGCATTTT	CASSFPSGTGQPQHF
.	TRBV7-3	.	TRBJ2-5	TGTGCCAGCAGCCCAACGGTTGGAGAGACCCAGTACTTC	CASSPTVGETQYF
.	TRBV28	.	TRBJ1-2	TGTGCCAGCAGTTTAGGGGGGGGCCAAGGCTACACCTTC	CASSLGGGQGYTF
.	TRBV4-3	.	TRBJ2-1	TGCGCCAGCAGCCAAGAGTTGGCAGCGAGTGTTTACAATGAGCAGTTCTTC	CASSQELAASVYNEQFF
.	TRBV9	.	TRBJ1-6	TGTGCCAGCAGCGTAGTGGGCGGGAATTCACCCCTCCACTTT	CASSVVGGNSPLHF
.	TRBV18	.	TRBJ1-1	TGTGCCAGCTCGCAAGAAGAGGGGGTCGGGACTGAAGCTTTCTTT	CASSQEEGVGTEAFF
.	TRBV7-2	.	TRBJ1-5	TGTGCCAGCAGCTTAGGAAGGGACCCCCAGCCCCAGCATTTT	CASSLGRDPQPQHF
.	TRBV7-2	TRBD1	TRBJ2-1	TGTGCCAGCAGCTGGTACAGAGACAGGGGGGGCAATGAGCAGTTCTTC	CASSWYRDRGGNEQFF
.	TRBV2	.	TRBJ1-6	TGTGCCAGCAGTGAATCGGGGTACTCACCCCTCCACTTT	CASSESGYSPLHF
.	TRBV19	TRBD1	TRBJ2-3	TGTGCCAGCAAGACAGGGGACATAACAGATACGCAGTATTTT	CASKTGDITDTQYF
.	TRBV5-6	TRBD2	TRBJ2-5	TGTGCCAGCGGCATACTAGCGGGGGGGCGAGAGACCCAGTACTTC	CASGILAGGRETQYF